The rows below give T cell receptor beta chains drawn from one sample of a study of blood T cell repertoires in COVID-19. The data were produced by immunoSEQ multiplex PCR, yet TCRdb's version contains in-frame clones alone and is incomplete. This table has 200,000 to 250,000 clones, approximately 80% appearing once. Sequencing was done on a sample of peripheral blood. Source of these receptors: a man aged 45-65 years with active or convalescent COVID-19. Both conserved end residues are part of each CDR3. A D gene is named only where the DNA matches it firmly. Clone size is stated in some rows and not others, as once, few, many or a class when expanded.

>TRBD1|.|TRBJ2-2|TRBV5-1|15
CASSLVGDSSLSVFF
TGCGCCAGCAGCTTGGTTGGGGACAGTTCCCTGTCGGTGTTTTTT
>.|.|TRBJ2-3|TRBV5-8|15
CASSLDPVSTDTQYF
TGTGCCAGCAGCTTGGATCCAGTTAGCACAGATACGCAGTATTTT
>.|once|TRBJ1-1|TRBV25-1|11
CASSKNTEAFF
TGTGCCAGCAGCAAGAACACTGAAGCTTTCTTT
>TRBD2|.|TRBJ2-1|TRBV11-2|16
CASSPWTSGSGNEQFF
TGTGCCAGCAGCCCATGGACTAGCGGGAGTGGCAATGAGCAGTTCTTC
>TRBD1|.|TRBJ1-1|TRBV14|14
CASSRPGTGGSAFF
TGTGCCAGCAGTCGTCCCGGGACAGGGGGCTCAGCTTTCTTT
>.|.|TRBJ2-1|TRBV9|16
CASSVIASSSYNEQFF
TGTGCCAGCAGCGTAATAGCCTCGAGCTCCTACAATGAGCAGTTCTTC
>.|.|TRBJ1-2|TRBV4-3|14
CASSQDHRVYGYTF
TGCGCCAGCAGCCAAGATCACAGGGTATATGGCTACACCTTC
>TRBD1|.|TRBJ1-6|TRBV3-1/TRBV3-2|16
CASRLFPGQQNSPLHF
TGTGCCAGCAGGCTTTTCCCGGGACAGCAAAATTCACCCCTCCACTTT
>TRBD2|.|TRBJ2-1|TRBV2|14
CASSKGLAAHEQFF
TGTGCCAGCAGTAAGGGACTAGCGGCACATGAGCAGTTCTTC
>.|.|TRBJ2-5|TRBV6-2/TRBV6-3|16
CASSPSSTRPVETQYF
TGTGCCAGCAGTCCCTCCTCCACTAGACCTGTAGAGACCCAGTACTTC
>.|.|TRBJ2-3|TRBV6-2/TRBV6-3|18
CASSWRWDTERDTDTQYF
TGTGCCAGCAGTTGGAGATGGGACACCGAGAGGGACACAGATACGCAGTATTTT
>.|once|TRBJ2-7|TRBV2|14
CASSEDRVSYEQYF
TGTGCCAGCAGTGAAGACAGGGTCTCCTACGAGCAGTACTTC
>.|.|TRBJ2-1|TRBV4-1|18
CASSRNWARDTRLNEQFF
TGCGCCAGCAGCCGAAATTGGGCCCGGGACACGCGACTCAATGAGCAGTTCTTC
>.|.|TRBJ1-2|TRBV15|16
CATSRAWEGGFWGYTF
TGTGCCACCAGCAGAGCGTGGGAGGGAGGTTTTTGGGGCTACACCTTC
>.|.|TRBJ2-3|TRBV5-1|13
CASSLDITDTQYF
TGCGCCAGCAGCTTGGATATAACAGATACGCAGTATTTT
>.|.|TRBJ2-1|TRBV6-5|15
CASRRDREVYDEQFF
TGTGCCAGCAGGAGAGACAGAGAAGTTTATGATGAGCAGTTCTTC
>.|.|TRBJ2-5|TRBV14|17
CASSLYPGTWGQETQYF
TGTGCCAGCAGCCTTTACCCCGGGACATGGGGACAAGAGACCCAGTACTTC
>TRBD2|.|TRBJ2-1|TRBV3-1/TRBV3-2|18
CASSSDRLAGGNYNEQFF
TGTGCCAGCAGCTCGGACAGGTTAGCGGGAGGAAATTACAATGAGCAGTTCTTC
>TRBD1|.|TRBJ2-7|TRBV15|14
CATSRQQGKSEQYF
TGTGCCACCAGCAGACAACAGGGGAAGTCTGAGCAGTACTTC
>TRBD2|.|TRBJ2-2|TRBV14|14
CASALAVNTGELFF
TGTGCCAGCGCCCTAGCGGTTAACACCGGGGAGCTGTTTTTT
>.|.|TRBJ1-6|TRBV10-3|13
CAITGEINSPLHF
TGTGCCATCACTGGGGAGATCAATTCACCCCTCCACTTT
>.|.|TRBJ2-5|TRBV6-5|16
CASSFSRTGWEETQYF
TGTGCCAGCAGTTTCTCCAGAACAGGGTGGGAGGAGACCCAGTACTTC
>.|.|TRBJ2-1|TRBV7-3|13
CASSSSAYNEQFF
TGTGCCAGCAGCTCCAGCGCCTACAATGAGCAGTTCTTC
>TRBD2|.|TRBJ2-2|TRBV19|19
CASTTMGGSNPANTGELFF
TGTGCCAGTACTACCATGGGGGGGAGTAACCCCGCGAACACCGGGGAGCTGTTTTTT
>TRBD1|.|TRBJ2-1|TRBV2|17
CASSFRQGPSSYNEQFF
TGTGCCAGCAGTTTCAGACAGGGACCAAGCTCCTACAATGAGCAGTTCTTC
>.|once|TRBJ1-2|TRBV4-3|16
CASSQDLPGEGTGYTF
TGCGCCAGCAGCCAAGATCTCCCTGGGGAGGGGACTGGCTACACCTTC
>.|.|TRBJ2-7|TRBV5-1|14
CASSFSQGMGEQYF
TGCGCCAGCAGCTTTTCACAGGGAATGGGCGAGCAGTACTTC
>.|.|TRBJ1-5|TRBV15|16
CATSSGTPYSNQPQHF
TGTGCCACCAGCAGTGGGACACCGTATAGCAATCAGCCCCAGCATTTT
>.|.|TRBJ1-3|TRBV28|14
CASSFGGAGNTIYF
TGTGCCAGCAGTTTTGGGGGCGCGGGAAACACCATATATTTT
>.|.|TRBJ2-7|TRBV27|12
CASSLQGGKQYF
TGTGCCAGCAGTTTGCAGGGTGGTAAGCAGTACTTC
>.|.|TRBJ2-7|TRBV27|21
CASSLSGLGGHLPFFAYEQYF
TGTGCCAGCAGTTTATCCGGCCTGGGCGGGCACCTACCATTTTTCGCCTACGAGCAGTACTTC
>.|.|TRBJ1-2|TRBV7-2|14
CASSLETGNYGYTF
TGTGCCAGCAGCTTAGAAACAGGAAACTATGGCTACACCTTC
>.|.|TRBJ1-2|TRBV6-1|12
CASSDRDYGYTF
TGTGCCAGCAGTGACAGGGACTATGGCTACACCTTC
>.|.|TRBJ2-3|TRBV7-2|16
CASSLGVTSLPDTQYF
TGTGCCAGCAGCTTAGGGGTCACTAGCCTTCCAGATACGCAGTATTTT
>.|once|TRBJ2-5|TRBV27|13
CASSPGYGETQYF
TGTGCCAGCAGCCCAGGGTATGGAGAGACCCAGTACTTC
>TRBD2|.|TRBJ2-3|TRBV7-2|15
CASSRSGAPTDTQYF
TGTGCCAGCAGCCGGAGCGGGGCCCCCACAGATACGCAGTATTTT
>TRBD2|.|TRBJ2-2|TRBV9|17
CASSVLTGTSGTGELFF
TGTGCCAGCAGCGTCCTCACCGGGACTAGCGGCACCGGGGAGCTGTTTTTT
>TRBD1|.|TRBJ1-1|TRBV18|15
CASSLAARTGSEAFF
TGTGCCAGCTCACTCGCCGCCCGGACAGGGAGTGAAGCTTTCTTT
>.|.|TRBJ2-1|TRBV2|16
CASSDPQGISYNEQFF
TGTGCCAGCAGTGACCCACAGGGAATCTCCTACAATGAGCAGTTCTTC
>.|.|TRBJ1-4|TRBV28|14
CASSSGAVNEKLFF
TGTGCCAGCAGTTCAGGGGCGGTTAATGAAAAACTGTTTTTT
>.|.|TRBJ1-2|TRBV2|12
CASSETVDGYTF
TGTGCCAGCAGTGAAACGGTGGATGGCTACACCTTC
>TRBD1|.|TRBJ1-2|TRBV28|16
CASRPTRQGGIYGYTF
TGTGCCAGCAGGCCAACTAGACAGGGGGGTATCTATGGCTACACCTTC
>TRBD1|once|TRBJ2-1|TRBV10-3|14
CAIRTDRDMNEQFF
TGTGCCATCAGGACGGACAGGGACATGAATGAGCAGTTCTTC
>TRBD2|.|TRBJ2-3|TRBV6-2/TRBV6-3|16
CASSYWGTSARDTQYF
TGTGCCAGCAGTTACTGGGGGACTAGCGCCAGGGATACGCAGTATTTT
>TRBD1|.|TRBJ1-2|TRBV2|13
CASSQGAGGGYTF
TGTGCCAGCAGTCAGGGGGCAGGCGGGGGCTACACCTTC
>TRBD1|.|TRBJ2-3|TRBV28|14
CASSPGQGTDTQYF
TGTGCCAGCAGCCCTGGACAGGGCACAGATACGCAGTATTTT
>.|.|TRBJ2-2|TRBV2|14
CASGKGVGTGELFF
TGTGCCAGCGGGAAGGGGGTTGGGACCGGGGAGCTGTTTTTT
>.|.|TRBJ1-1|TRBV2|16
CASSELMGRENTEAFF
TGTGCCAGCAGTGAATTGATGGGCAGAGAGAACACTGAAGCTTTCTTT
>.|.|TRBJ2-2|TRBV5-1|14
CASSAQGNTGELFF
TGCGCCAGCAGCGCCCAGGGTAACACCGGGGAGCTGTTTTTT
>.|.|TRBJ1-5|TRBV28|15
CASSETGIRHQPQHF
TGTGCCAGCAGTGAAACAGGGATTCGACATCAGCCCCAGCATTTT
>.|.|TRBJ1-6|TRBV5-6|17
CASSLFGGKNMDSPLHF
TGTGCCAGCAGCCTCTTTGGGGGGAAGAATATGGATTCACCCCTCCACTTT
>TRBD1|.|TRBJ2-1|TRBV10-3|13
CAISEDRVDEQFF
TGTGCCATCAGTGAGGACAGGGTGGATGAGCAGTTCTTC
>TRBD1|.|TRBJ1-5|TRBV28|12
CASSRGQQPQHF
TGTGCCAGCAGCAGGGGGCAACAGCCCCAGCATTTT